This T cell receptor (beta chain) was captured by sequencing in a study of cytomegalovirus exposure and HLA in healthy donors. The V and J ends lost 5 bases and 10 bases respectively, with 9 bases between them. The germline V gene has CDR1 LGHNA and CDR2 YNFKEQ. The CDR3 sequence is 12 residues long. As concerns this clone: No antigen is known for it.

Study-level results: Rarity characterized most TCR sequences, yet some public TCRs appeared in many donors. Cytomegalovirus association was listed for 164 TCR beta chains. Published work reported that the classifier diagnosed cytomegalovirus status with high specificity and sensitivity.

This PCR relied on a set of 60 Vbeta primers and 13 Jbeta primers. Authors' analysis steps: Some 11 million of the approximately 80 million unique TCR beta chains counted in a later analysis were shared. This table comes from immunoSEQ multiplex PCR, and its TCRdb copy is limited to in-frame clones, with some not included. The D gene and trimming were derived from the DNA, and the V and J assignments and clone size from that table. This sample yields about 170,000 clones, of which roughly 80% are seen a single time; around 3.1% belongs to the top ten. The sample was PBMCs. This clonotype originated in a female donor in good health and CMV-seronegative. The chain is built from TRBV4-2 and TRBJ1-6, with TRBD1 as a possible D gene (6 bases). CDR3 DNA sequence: TGTGCCAGCAGCAGGGGGTACTCACCCCTCCACTTT. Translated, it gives CASSRGYSPLHF.